This T cell receptor beta chain was sequenced in a study of T-cell memory formation after mild COVID-19. Study context: There were largely donor-specific TCR clusters. Points from the study as a whole: The SARS-CoV-2 specificity of second-wave clones reaching peak at day 37 remained unverified. Cross-reactive memory seemingly joined, as some responding clones were found in pre-infection memory.

5'RACE primed at constant segments yielded TCR alpha and TCR beta cDNA libraries bearing sample barcodes and UMIs. TCRdb analysed the 5' RACE reads with MiXCR anew, one entry per CDR3 protein. The sample includes fewer than 300,000 distinct CDR3 sequences, 15% to 20% of them seen just once. Worth noting for this clonotype: The antigen is undetermined.

Germline-derived CDR1 and CDR2 are MNHEY and SVGAGI. V was trimmed by 8 bases and J by 2 bases, leaving 13 bases between them. This CDR3 is built from 13 residues. The specimen sequenced was PBMCs or a T cell subset sorted from them (not recorded which). This clonotype originated in a man between 18 and 29 years old who had mild COVID-19 (a few samples of this study predate the infection). Cell type and time point are not known. The V call is TRBV6-5, the J call TRBJ2-7; D ambiguous. This chain's CDR3 is CASGPSAPYEQYV. CDR3 DNA: TGTGCCAGCGGGCCTTCAGCGCCCTACGAGCAGTACGTC.